This T cell receptor (beta chain) was profiled in a study of blood T cell repertoires in COVID-19. Study-wide context: Acute-phase and convalescent COVID-19 samples originated in the United States, Italy and Spain. T cells, B-cell-depleted T cells, or PBMCs supplied cDNA or gDNA.

Methods used by the authors: Amplification of reference gene primers provided the estimated nucleated cell counts. TCRdb keeps only in-frame clones here, not all; method: immunoSEQ multiplex PCR. V and J calls and clone size are as listed in that table; D and trimming were resolved from the DNA. The sample lists approximately 100,000 clones, roughly 90% occurring once. Per the germline V gene, CDR1 is SGHAT and CDR2 is FQNNGV. With 3 bases clipped from V and 0 bases from J, the junction kept 13 bases outside the gene matches. The CDR3 contains 18 residues. The rearrangement joins TRBV11-2 to TRBJ2-7; 8 nucleotides align to TRBD1. The receptor comes from a human donor in a cohort sampled during active COVID-19. Material: peripheral blood. The CDR3 DNA sequence: TGTGCCAGCAGCTTCCCTACTAGGGGACAGGTAATCTCCTACGAGCAGTACTTC. Its translation is CASSFPTRGQVISYEQYF.